This T cell receptor (beta chain) stems from a study of cytomegalovirus exposure and HLA in healthy donors. General study results and limits: The presence/absence work took it that sequencing depth was about the same across donors. Follow-up analysis found HLA locus-dependent TCR association rates, highest for DRB1 and lowest for HLA-C. In a later analysis, donors in an Asian-associated ancestry cluster reportedly had fewer N-insertions in productive TCRs than the cohort mean.

The CDR3 extends over 14 amino acids. V was shortened by 7 bases and J by 8 bases, with 19 bases between the two germline ends. CDR1 SGHNT and CDR2 YYREEE come from the germline V gene (reference sequence). Note on this clone: Its specificity is not known.

Every donor was a healthy person donating bone marrow. It was with 60 Vbeta and 13 Jbeta primers that the PCR ran. The method was immunoSEQ multiplex PCR; TCRdb's version includes in-frame clones alone and lacks a portion of them. The sample includes about 120,000 clones, approximately 85% of them seen just once. The sample comprised PBMCs. V gene TRBV5-4 combines with J gene TRBJ2-1, with D maybe TRBD2 (7 bases). The TCR originated in a male donor in good health and CMV-seropositive. The CDR3 region is CASGGAPRGDEQFF. The DNA for the CDR3 is TGTGCCAGCGGGGGGGCACCCCGAGGGGATGAGCAGTTCTTC.